This is a list of T cell receptor beta chains from one sample in a study of beta chain features in type 1 diabetes. Clones were read by immunoSEQ multiplex PCR, and TCRdb kept only the in-frame ones, dropping some. The table has 150,000 or so clones, 11% seen once. The sample comprised central memory CD4+ T cells from blood. These receptors were taken from a man younger than 35 in good health. CDR3s include the opening cysteine and the closing phenylalanine or tryptophan. D genes are given only for firm matches. Expanded clones are given a class, and other clones once, few, many or no size at all.

V	length	J	size	D	CDR3	DNA
TRBV4-2	14	TRBJ1-5	-	TRBD1	CASSQGTGDQPQHF	TGTGCCAGCAGCCAAGGGACAGGGGATCAGCCCCAGCATTTT
TRBV29-1	15	TRBJ2-1	-	TRBD2	CSVEVRGRGKNEQFF	TGCAGCGTTGAGGTTCGCGGGAGGGGTAAAAATGAGCAGTTCTTC
TRBV29-1	13	TRBJ2-2	-	TRBD1	CSGKTGRDGELFF	TGCAGCGGAAAGACAGGGAGAGACGGGGAGCTGTTTTTT
TRBV30	13	TRBJ1-1	-	-	CAWVRDGNTEAFF	TGTGCCTGGGTCCGGGACGGGAACACTGAAGCTTTCTTT
TRBV4-2	15	TRBJ1-1	few	-	CASSPRKAGETEAFF	TGTGCCAGCAGCCCACGGAAGGCAGGGGAAACTGAAGCTTTCTTT
TRBV7-2	14	TRBJ2-5	medium-sized	TRBD1	CASSLYRGQETQYF	TGTGCCAGCAGCCTCTACAGGGGCCAAGAGACCCAGTACTTC
TRBV4-3	14	TRBJ1-4	few	-	CASSQELPNEKLFF	TGCGCCAGCAGCCAAGAACTCCCAAATGAAAAACTGTTTTTT
TRBV11-3	14	TRBJ2-7	-	-	CASSSNAGAYEQYF	TGTGCCAGCAGCTCGAACGCAGGGGCCTACGAGCAGTACTTC
TRBV4-1	14	TRBJ1-1	-	-	CASSQEGAGGSAFF	TGCGCCAGCAGCCAAGAGGGAGCCGGGGGCTCAGCTTTCTTT
TRBV15	14	TRBJ1-6	-	-	CATSRGRDNSPLHF	TGTGCCACCAGCAGAGGACGGGATAATTCACCCCTCCACTTT
TRBV18	14	TRBJ1-4	few	TRBD1	CASSPLQGAEKLFF	TGTGCCAGCTCACCTCTCCAGGGGGCGGAAAAACTGTTTTTT
TRBV5-1	15	TRBJ2-3	-	-	CASTRVGKETDTQYF	TGCGCCAGCACGAGGGTAGGGAAGGAAACAGATACGCAGTATTTT
TRBV29-1	13	TRBJ1-5	-	-	CSVVLGRNQPQHF	TGCAGCGTTGTATTAGGACGCAATCAGCCCCAGCATTTT
TRBV29-1	13	TRBJ2-7	-	TRBD1	CSVPGQGAGEQYF	TGCAGCGTTCCGGGACAGGGGGCTGGAGAGCAGTACTTC